Shown below are 14 T cell receptor beta chains from a single sample sequenced in a study of vaccination and CD4 T cells after COVID-19 (dated by TCRdb to between 2021 and 2023). This specimen's treatment or condition label, interpreted: approximately nine-day PBMC culture with coronavirus spike peptide pools or control peptides (ViraFEST assay). The antigens for these receptors are not known. Libraries were built with PCR. Sequencing used an Illumina iSeq 100. TCR sequencing of DNA from cultured CD4+ T cells used the Oncomine TCR Beta short-read assay at the Johns Hopkins FTIC core. TCRdb trimmed public reads at Q25 via fastp, called clones via MiXCR and kept in-frame beta chains. Here each entry gathers all rows of one CDR3 protein and keeps the most common genes and DNA. The table for this sample lists roughly 14,000 distinct CDR3 sequences; roughly half of them were counted only once. The ten top clones hold 26% of the sample.

The specimen comprised cultured CD4+ T cells from blood, sampled after SARS-CoV-2 vaccination. All receptors derive from a human donor with COVID-19.

The chain joins TRBV4-2 to TRBJ1-3; a possible D gene is TRBD1 (5 bases). The germline CDR1 and CDR2 sequences are LGHNA and YNFKEQ. The CDR3 spans 15 residues. Trimming shortened V by 3 bases and J by 4 bases, and 13 bases separated the two germline ends. In DNA form, the CDR3 reads TGTGCCAGCAGCCAGGTAACAGGTGCCGGAAACACCATATATTTT. Its protein product is CASSQVTGAGNTIYF.

The chain uses TRBV28 and TRBJ1-1; perhaps TRBD1 as D (5 bases). The CDR3 totals 15 residues. From germline, CDR1 is MDHEN and CDR2 SYDVKM. Trimming removed 3 bases at V and 1 base at J, with 12 bases between. The CDR3 sequence is CASSFQGAGNTEAFF. The CDR3, as DNA: TGTGCCAGCAGTTTCCAAGGGGCTGGGAACACTGAAGCTTTCTTT.

The gene calls are TRBV2 and TRBJ1-1; D gene ambiguous. Per germline, CDR1 SNHLY and CDR2 FYNNEI. Trimming removed 3 bases at V and 5 bases at J, with 10 bases between. CDR3 size: 13 residues. CDR3 coding DNA: TGTGCCAGCAGTGATCTATGGGCTACTGAAGCTTTCTTT. Translation: CASSDLWATEAFF.

This clonotype showed up just a few times. The genes are TRBV12-3 or TRBV12-4 and TRBJ1-1; D call uncertain. CDR3 size: 14 residues. V was pared by 6 bases and J by 3 bases, with 14 bases between. The CDR3 is CASSYRREYTEAFF. CDR3 DNA: TGTGCCAGCAGCTATCGCCGGGAGTACACTGAAGCTTTCTTT.

V usage is TRBV19 and J usage is TRBJ2-5; D unclear. The CDR3 is made up of 14 amino acids. Germline V gives CDR1 LNHDA, CDR2 SQIVND (reference sequence). V gave up 1 base and J gave up 0 bases, with 6 bases separating them. The CDR3 coding sequence is TGTGCCAGTAGTATAGGAGGCGACCAAGAGACCCAGTACTTC. This codes for CASSIGGDQETQYF.

This clonotype has only one observation. The gene calls are TRBV5-5 and TRBJ2-7; tentatively, D is TRBD2 (6 bases). The germline V and J ends were trimmed by 1 base and 9 bases, with 23 bases remaining between them. The germline V gene has CDR1 SGHKS and CDR2 YYEKEE (reference sequence). The CDR3 totals 16 residues. CDR3 amino acids: CASSLSTVLDQEGQYF. CDR3 coding DNA: TGTGCCAGCAGCTTGTCCACCGTCCTGGATCAGGAGGGGCAGTACTTC.

The V call is TRBV10-3, the J call TRBJ1-5, with 7 nucleotides matching TRBD1. Trimming at V came to 5 bases and at J to 4 bases, leaving 5 bases not matched to a gene. The CDR3 spans 14 residues. CDR1 is ENHRY, CDR2 SYGVKD, per germline. CDR3 loop: CAISQSQGNQPQHF. The CDR3 coding sequence is TGTGCCATCAGTCAATCACAGGGGAATCAGCCCCAGCATTTT.

A few counts support this clonotype. This chain connects TRBV11-2 to TRBJ2-3, with 10 nucleotides matching TRBD2. Trimming at V came to 5 bases and at J to 1 base, leaving 6 bases not matched to a gene. This CDR3 has 16 residues. Germline CDR1 is SGHAT and CDR2 is FQNNGV. DNA for the CDR3: TGTGCCAGCAGCCCCGTAGCGGGGGGACGCACAGATACGCAGTATTTT. This encodes CASSPVAGGRTDTQYF.

This clonotype was detected a few times. The rearrangement uses TRBV5-4 and TRBJ1-2; no firm D call. V was clipped by 0 bases and J by 4 bases, with 10 bases between them. In germline, CDR1 is SGHNT, CDR2 YYREEE (reference sequence). The CDR3 length is 14 residues. The chain's CDR3 is CASSLGTATYGYTF. The CDR3 DNA reads as TGTGCCAGCAGCTTGGGGACCGCGACCTATGGCTACACCTTC.

In this sample, this clonotype turned up a few times. The V and J genes are TRBV10-1 and TRBJ2-7, with D possibly TRBD1 on 5 matching bases. This CDR3 spans 15 amino acids. Germline values: CDR1 WNHNN, CDR2 SYGVQD (reference sequence). Trimming pared 1 base from V and 6 bases from J, leaving 16 bases between. The CDR3 DNA sequence: TGCGCCAGCAGTGAGTACCCCGGCAGGGCCCCCGAGCAGTACTTC. Translating gives CASSEYPGRAPEQYF.

This clonotype has just a few counts. A junction end diverges from the germline sequence, so it may reflect a read error. This chain connects TRBV7-7 to TRBJ1-5; TRBD1 matches at 8 bases. There are 13 residues in the CDR3. From germline, CDR1 is SSHAT and CDR2 FNYEAQ (reference sequence). CDR3 sequence: CASSENRGQPQHF. Here the CDR3 DNA reads TGTGCTAGCAGCGAAAACAGGGGGCAGCCCCAGCATTTT.

This clonotype has a handful of counts. This sequence joins TRBV6-5 and TRBJ2-2; D unresolved. Germline V gives CDR1 MNHEY, CDR2 SVGAGI. V lost 0 bases, J lost 7 bases, and 6 bases lay in between. The CDR3 has 13 residues. The CDR3 region is CASSYSTGGELFF. CDR3 bases: TGTGCCAGCAGTTACTCCACCGGCGGGGAGCTGTTTTTT.

This chain's CDR3 is CASSVTGQGAQCHF. The CDR3 nucleotides are TGTGCCAGCAGCGTAACGGGACAGGGGGCCCAATGTCACTTC. The chain carries TRBV21-1 and TRBJ2-7; the table's D call TRBD1 went unverified against the DNA. TRBV21-1 is tagged as a pseudogene. This CDR3 contains 14 residues.

This clonotype was counted only a few times. The chain joins TRBV6-1 to TRBJ1-5; D possibly corresponds to TRBD1 (6 bases). Trimming cost V 6 bases and J 0 bases, with 21 bases left between them. The CDR3 runs to 18 residues. The germline gives CDR1 MNHNS, CDR2 SASEGT. The CDR3 nucleotides read TGTGCCAGCAGCTCCCCGCCCAGGGGCCTTTATAGCAATCAGCCCCAGCATTTT. Translated, it gives CASSSPPRGLYSNQPQHF.